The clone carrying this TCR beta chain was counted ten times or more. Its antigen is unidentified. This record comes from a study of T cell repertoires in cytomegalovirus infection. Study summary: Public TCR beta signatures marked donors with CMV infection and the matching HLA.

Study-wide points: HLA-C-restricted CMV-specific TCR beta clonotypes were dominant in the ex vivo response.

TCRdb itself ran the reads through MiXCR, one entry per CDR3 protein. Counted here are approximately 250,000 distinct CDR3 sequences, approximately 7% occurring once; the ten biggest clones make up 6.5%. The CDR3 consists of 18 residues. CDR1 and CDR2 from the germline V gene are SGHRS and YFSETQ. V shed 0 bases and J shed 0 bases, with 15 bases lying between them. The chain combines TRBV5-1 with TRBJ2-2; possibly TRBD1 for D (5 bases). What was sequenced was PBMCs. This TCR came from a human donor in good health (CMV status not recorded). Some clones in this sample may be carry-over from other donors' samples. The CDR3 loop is CASSLALTDFANTGELFF. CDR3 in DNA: TGCGCCAGCAGCTTGGCCTTGACAGACTTCGCGAACACCGGGGAGCTGTTTTTT.